This T cell receptor (beta chain) was identified during a study of shared clonotypes between healthy human individuals. Among the unsorted PBMC samples, replicate PCRs used around 0.3 ug DNA, roughly 30,000 T cell genomes. Produced via immunoSEQ multiplex PCR; TCRdb's table is partial and in-frame only. The data show some 530,000 clones, roughly 80% seen once. Study-wide results and caveats: Since donors were few, the genetic and exposure-history diversity represented was limited. Sampling used blood alone; tissue repertoires probably differ.

Concerning this clone: Its antigen is as yet unknown.

CDR3 size: 16 residues. Germline lookup yields CDR1 SGHDN and CDR2 FVKESK. The ends lost 3 bases at V and 5 bases at J; junction bases unmatched: 9. The chain employs TRBV14 and TRBJ2-1; 8 positions agree with TRBD1. Sequencing was performed on PBMCs. The receptor comes from a woman aged 40 to 50 in good health. Some clones in this sample may be carry-over from other donors' samples. The CDR3 here is CASSHHRTGPHNEQFF. The CDR3 DNA reads TGTGCCAGCAGCCACCATCGGACAGGGCCCCACAATGAGCAGTTCTTC.